This T cell receptor beta chain was captured by sequencing in a study of glioma-infiltrating T cells. General study findings and limits: Gliomas, especially low-grade, showed above-expected tissue-blood divergence; non-neoplastic patients showed below.

This clonotype has ten or more counts. The antigen is unknown. The iRepertoire nested amplicon-rescue multiplex PCR amplified TCR alpha and beta CDR3s from RNA. Input was roughly 95-450 ng of tissue mRNA or PBMC total RNA. MiXCR, applied by TCRdb to the multiplex PCR reads, yields one record per CDR3 protein. The data hold about 180,000 distinct CDR3 sequences, with more than 35% observed a single time. CDR1 LNHDA and CDR2 SQIVND come from the germline V gene (reference sequence). V shed 5 bases and J shed 6 bases, with 14 bases lying between them. The CDR3 totals 14 residues. The rearrangement uses TRBV19 and TRBJ1-5; possibly TRBD1 for D (6 bases). Sequencing was done on a sample of glioma tissue, nonneoplastic brain tissue, or PBMCs (not recorded which). This TCR came from a human donor with low-grade glioma or glioblastoma, undergoing nonglioma brain surgery, or in good health (not recorded which). The CDR3 region is CASSPQGTTQPQHF. The CDR3 DNA reads TGTGCCAGTAGTCCGCAAGGGACAACTCAGCCCCAGCATTTT.